This T cell receptor (beta chain) was captured in a study of blood T cell repertoires in COVID-19. Clones were sequenced by immunoSEQ multiplex PCR, and TCRdb holds only the in-frame ones, with some missing. The table has roughly 200,000 clones, 85% seen once. V dropped 4 bases and J dropped 0 bases, with 10 bases sitting between them. Germline V lookup: CDR1 SGHNT, CDR2 YYREEE (reference sequence). There are 14 residues in the CDR3. This chain links TRBV5-4 with TRBJ1-1, with D possibly being TRBD1 (5 bases). This TCR was sampled from an older woman with acute or convalescent COVID-19. The sequenced sample consisted of peripheral blood. The CDR3 DNA reads TGTGCCAGCAGCCCGATAGGGGTGAACACTGAAGCTTTCTTT. Protein: CASSPIGVNTEAFF. The variable domain in full, completed from reference TRBV5-4 and TRBJ1-1, reads ETGVTQSPTHLIKTRGQQVTLRCSSQSGHNTVSWYQQALGQGPQFIFQYYREEENGRGNFPPRFSGLQFPNYSSELNVNALELDDSALYLCASSPIGVNTEAFFGQGTRLTVV.